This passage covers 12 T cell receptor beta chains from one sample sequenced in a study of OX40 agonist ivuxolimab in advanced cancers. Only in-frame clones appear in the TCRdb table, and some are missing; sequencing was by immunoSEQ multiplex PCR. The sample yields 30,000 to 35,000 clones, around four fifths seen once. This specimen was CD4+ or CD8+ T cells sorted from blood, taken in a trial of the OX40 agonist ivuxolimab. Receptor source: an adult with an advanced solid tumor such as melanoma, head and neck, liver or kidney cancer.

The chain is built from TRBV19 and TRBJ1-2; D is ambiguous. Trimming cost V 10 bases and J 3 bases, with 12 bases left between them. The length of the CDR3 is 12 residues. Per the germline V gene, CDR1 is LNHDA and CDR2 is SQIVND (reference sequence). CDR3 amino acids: CATASAYYGYTF. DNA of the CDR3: TGTGCCACCGCGTCAGCTTACTATGGCTACACCTTC.

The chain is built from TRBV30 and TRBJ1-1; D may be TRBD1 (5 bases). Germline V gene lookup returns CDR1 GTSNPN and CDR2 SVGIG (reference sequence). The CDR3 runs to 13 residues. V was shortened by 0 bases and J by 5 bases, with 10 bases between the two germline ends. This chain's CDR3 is CAWSVLRGTEAFF. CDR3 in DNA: TGTGCCTGGAGTGTACTAAGGGGTACTGAAGCTTTCTTT. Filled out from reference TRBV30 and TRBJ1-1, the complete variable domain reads SQTIHQWPATLVQPVGSPLSLECTVEGTSNPNLYWYRQAAGRGLQLLFYSVGIGQISSEVPQNLSASRPQDRQFILSSKKLLLSDSGFYLCAWSVLRGTEAFFGQGTRLTVV.

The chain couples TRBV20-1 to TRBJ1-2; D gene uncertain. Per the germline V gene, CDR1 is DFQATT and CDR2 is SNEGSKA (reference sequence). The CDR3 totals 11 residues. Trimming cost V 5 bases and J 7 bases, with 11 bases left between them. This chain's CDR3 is CSAGPRGGYTF. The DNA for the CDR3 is TGCAGTGCTGGGCCTCGGGGTGGCTACACCTTC.

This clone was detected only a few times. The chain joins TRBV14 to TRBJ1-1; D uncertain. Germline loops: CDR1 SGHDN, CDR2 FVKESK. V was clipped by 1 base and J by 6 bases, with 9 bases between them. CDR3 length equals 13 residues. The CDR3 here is CASSQGVGAEAFF. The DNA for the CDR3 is TGTGCCAGCAGCCAAGGTGTCGGAGCTGAAGCTTTCTTT.

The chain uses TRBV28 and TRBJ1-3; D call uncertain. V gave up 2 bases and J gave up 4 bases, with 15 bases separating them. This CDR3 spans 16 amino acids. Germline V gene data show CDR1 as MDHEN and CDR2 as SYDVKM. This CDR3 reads CASSLLTRGRGNTIYF. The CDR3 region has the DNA TGTGCCAGCAGTTTACTGACTCGCGGGAGGGGAAACACCATATATTTT.

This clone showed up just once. CDR3: CASSLGQQQETQYF. CDR3 DNA sequence: TGCGCCAGCAGCTTGGGACAGCAACAAGAGACCCAGTACTTC. The chain has TRBV5-1 and TRBJ2-5; tentative D call: TRBD1 (5 bases). Germline CDR1 is SGHRS and CDR2 is YFSETQ. The CDR3 covers 14 residues. Trimming left V 0 bases short and J 2 bases short, with 8 bases between.

CDR3 sequence reads: CASSLGRREGQPQHF. CDR3 bases: TGTGCCAGCAGCTTAGGCCGAAGGGAGGGCCAGCCCCAGCATTTT. J is TRBJ1-5 and V is TRBV11-2; D uncertain. V was clipped by 1 base and J by 7 bases, with 14 bases between them. From germline, CDR1 is SGHAT and CDR2 FQNNGV. The CDR3 is 15 residues long.

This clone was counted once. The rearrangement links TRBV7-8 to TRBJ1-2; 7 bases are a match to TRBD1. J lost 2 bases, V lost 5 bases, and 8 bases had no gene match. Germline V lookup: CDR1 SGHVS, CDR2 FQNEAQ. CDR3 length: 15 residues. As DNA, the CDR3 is TGTGCCAGCAGCGTGCAGGGGGGTTGGAACTATGGCTACACCTTC. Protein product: CASSVQGGWNYGYTF.

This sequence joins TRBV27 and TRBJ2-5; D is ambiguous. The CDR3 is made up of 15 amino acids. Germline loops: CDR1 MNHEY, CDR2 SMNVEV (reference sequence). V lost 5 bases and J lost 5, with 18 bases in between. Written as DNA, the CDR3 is TGTGCCAGCAGTCCCCCCGCAGGTCCCCAGGAGACCCAGTACTTC. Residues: CASSPPAGPQETQYF.

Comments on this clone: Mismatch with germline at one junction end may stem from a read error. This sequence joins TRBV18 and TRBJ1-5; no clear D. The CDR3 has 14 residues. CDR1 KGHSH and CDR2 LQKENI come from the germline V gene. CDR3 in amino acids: CASAPRADRQPQHF. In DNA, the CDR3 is TGTGCCAGCGCACCGCGTGCAGATCGGCAGCCCCAGCATTTT.

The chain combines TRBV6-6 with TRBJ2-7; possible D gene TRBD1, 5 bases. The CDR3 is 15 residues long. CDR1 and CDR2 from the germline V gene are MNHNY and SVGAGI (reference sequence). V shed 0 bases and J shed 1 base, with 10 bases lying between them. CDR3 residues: CASSYSQGRSYEQYF. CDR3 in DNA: TGTGCCAGCAGTTACTCTCAGGGAAGGTCCTACGAGCAGTACTTC.

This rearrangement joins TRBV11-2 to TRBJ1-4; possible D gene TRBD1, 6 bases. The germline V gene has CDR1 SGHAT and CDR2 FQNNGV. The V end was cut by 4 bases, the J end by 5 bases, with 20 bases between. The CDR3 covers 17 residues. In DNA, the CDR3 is TGTGCCAGCAGCTCGAGATCATGGACAGCCTGGAATGAAAAACTGTTTTTT. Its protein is CASSSRSWTAWNEKLFF.